A single sample gave rise to the 24 T cell receptor beta chains below, sequenced in a study of response to subunit inactivated influenza vaccine. TCRdb reanalysed the RT-PCR reads using MiXCR and keeps one entry per CDR3 protein. The repertoire has more than 700,000 distinct CDR3 sequences, about 20% of them found once; the top ten carry roughly 10%. Source: PBMCs from blood, taken about 5 days after vaccination. The receptors were gathered from a man in his fifties who received an inactivated influenza vaccine.

The chain links TRBV20-1 to TRBJ2-5; D may be TRBD2 (6 bases). The V end was cut by 3 bases, the J end by 4 bases, with 12 bases between. The CDR3 spans 13 residues. From germline, CDR1 is DFQATT and CDR2 SNEGSKA (reference sequence). CDR3 sequence reads: CSASREFGETQYF. The CDR3 DNA is TGCAGTGCTAGCCGGGAGTTCGGAGAGACCCAGTACTTC.

This clonotype was found a few times. This chain connects TRBV24-1 to TRBJ1-5, with D possibly being TRBD1 (6 bases). The germline V gene encodes CDR1 KGHDR and CDR2 SFDVKD. The CDR3 length is 14 residues. V was pared by 4 bases and J by 6 bases, with 12 bases between. This CDR3 reads CATSETGLGQPQHF. The CDR3 region has the DNA TGTGCCACCAGTGAAACAGGGCTTGGTCAGCCCCAGCATTTT.

This sequence joins TRBV6-2 or TRBV6-3 and TRBJ2-7; 11 bases are a match to TRBD2. In germline, CDR1 is MNHEY, CDR2 SVGEGT. The CDR3 contains 15 residues. After removal of 7 bases from V and 7 bases from J, the junction contained 12 bases not matched to a gene. The CDR3 region has the DNA TGTGCCAGCACCGAGGGACTAGCGGCACCATGGGAGCAGTACTTC. Its protein is CASTEGLAAPWEQYF.

The chain couples TRBV5-1 to TRBJ2-1; the D call may be TRBD1 or TRBD2 (6 bases each). Germline values: CDR1 SGHRS, CDR2 YFSETQ. This CDR3 is built from 15 residues. The V and J ends lost 0 bases and 9 bases respectively, with 16 bases between them. The DNA of the CDR3 is TGCGCCAGCAGCTTGGGGGCAGGGGCGGGGAGTGAGCAGTTCTTC. It encodes CASSLGAGAGSEQFF.

V is TRBV4-3 and J is TRBJ2-3; 9 nucleotides agree with TRBD1. The CDR3 length is 17 residues. Trimming removed 1 base from V and 4 bases from J; junction bases left unmatched: 9. Germline CDR1 and CDR2: LGHNA and YSLEER. The CDR3 DNA reads TGCGCCAGCAGCCAAGCCCTACAGGGGGCATGGGCAGATACGCAGTATTTT. Translating gives CASSQALQGAWADTQYF.

This clonotype has a handful of counts. The rearrangement links TRBV20-1 to TRBJ2-1, with 11 nucleotides matching TRBD2. V lost 5 bases and J lost 0; bases outside the gene matches: 6. The CDR3 consists of 16 residues. The germline V gene encodes CDR1 DFQATT and CDR2 SNEGSKA (reference sequence). CDR3 bases: TGCAGTGCTGAGGGACTAGCGGCCAGCTCCTACAATGAGCAGTTCTTC. Translated: CSAEGLAASSYNEQFF.

This clonotype appeared a single time. The rearrangement joins TRBV10-3 to TRBJ2-2; 9 nucleotides match TRBD1. The CDR3 is 16 amino acids. J gave up 4 bases and V 6 bases, and 9 bases lay outside the gene matches. Germline CDR1 reads ENHRY; CDR2 reads SYGVKD. CDR3 sequence: CAISRPGTGLTGELFF. CDR3 nucleotides: TGTGCCATCAGCCGTCCCGGGACAGGGCTCACCGGGGAGCTGTTTTTT.

The gene calls are TRBV7-8 and TRBJ2-5; TRBD2 might be the D (5 bases). Germline V gene data show CDR1 as SGHVS and CDR2 as FQNEAQ. This CDR3 is built from 18 residues. V was clipped by 5 bases and J by 7 bases, with 29 bases between them. For the CDR3, the DNA is TGTGCCAGCAGCACTATCCCTCGAGGGCATCGGGCGCGGTGGACCCAGTACTTC. It codes for CASSTIPRGHRARWTQYF. Variable domain in full (rest from reference TRBV7-8 and TRBJ2-5): GAGVSQSPRYKVAKRGQDVALRCDPISGHVSLFWYQQALGQGPEFLTYFQNEAQLDKSGLPSDRFFAERPEGSVSTLKIQRTQQEDSAVYLCASSTIPRGHRARWTQYFGPGTRLLVL.

The chain couples TRBV6-1 to TRBJ1-5; TRBD1 matches at 9 bases. This CDR3 is built from 15 residues. J lost 2 bases, V lost 6 bases, and 5 bases had no gene match. Germline CDR1 and CDR2: MNHNS and SASEGT. The CDR3 region is CASRTGGLGNQPQHF. The CDR3 nucleotides read TGTGCCAGCAGGACAGGGGGGTTAGGCAATCAGCCCCAGCATTTT.

This clonotype was seen a handful of times. The genes are TRBV27 and TRBJ2-7, with TRBD2 matching 9 bases. V was pared by 5 bases and J by 5 bases, with 7 bases of the junction left unmatched. There are 14 residues in the CDR3. Germline V CDR1 and CDR2: MNHEY, SMNVEV (reference sequence). The CDR3 sequence: CASSVSGGMDEQYF. As DNA, the CDR3 is TGTGCCAGCAGTGTTAGCGGGGGCATGGACGAGCAGTACTTC.

The gene calls are TRBV20-1 and TRBJ2-1, with 9 bases identical to TRBD2. Trimming removed 6 bases from V and 9 bases from J; junction bases left unmatched: 15. The CDR3 is made up of 15 amino acids. CDR1 is DFQATT and CDR2 is SNEGSKA in the germline V gene (reference sequence). Written as DNA, the CDR3 is TGCAGTGCCTCTAGCAGGCGGGGGGGCCGTATTGAGCAGTTCTTC. Its protein product is CSASSRRGGRIEQFF.

This clonotype was counted only a few times. V and J are TRBV5-1 and TRBJ2-5; perhaps TRBD1 as D (5 bases). The ends were cut back, 2 bases at V and 1 base at J, with 9 bases in the middle. The CDR3 is 14 residues long. Germline assignment: CDR1 SGHRS and CDR2 YFSETQ. The CDR3 bases are TGCGCCAGCAGCTTTAGGGGCACCCAAGAGACCCAGTACTTC. This codes for CASSFRGTQETQYF.

This clonotype has more than one count but fewer than ten. The rearrangement links TRBV4-2 to TRBJ1-2, with 9 bases that match TRBD1. The CDR3 totals 17 residues. Trimming at V came to 1 base and at J to 7 bases, leaving 13 bases not matched to a gene. Germline V gene data show CDR1 as LGHNA and CDR2 as YNFKEQ. The DNA of the CDR3 is TGTGCCAGCAGCCAAGCGGCTGGACAGGGGCCGCTAGTTGGCTACACCTTC. Its translation is CASSQAAGQGPLVGYTF.

This clonotype was picked up a small number of times. V is TRBV29-1 and J is TRBJ2-1; D not certain. The germline gives CDR1 SQVTM, CDR2 ANQGSEA. This CDR3 has 13 amino acids. V shed 2 bases and J shed 1 base, with 6 bases lying between them. CDR3 in DNA: TGCAGCGTTGAACTGGAATCCTACAATGAGCAGTTCTTC. Protein sequence: CSVELESYNEQFF.

J is TRBJ2-2 and V is TRBV28; perhaps TRBD1 as D (6 bases). Germline CDR1 and CDR2: MDHEN and SYDVKM. The CDR3 consists of 16 residues. Trimming cost V 8 bases and J 0 bases, with 16 bases left between them. The CDR3 region is CASHGQMLANTGELFF. CDR3 sequence (DNA): TGTGCCAGCCACGGACAGATGCTCGCGAACACCGGGGAGCTGTTTTTT.

The chain has TRBV7-2 and TRBJ2-7; no reliable D call. The V and J ends lost 0 bases and 0 bases respectively, with 6 bases between them. This CDR3 has 14 residues. CDR1 and CDR2 from the germline V gene are SGHTA and FQGNSA. The CDR3 region is CASSLAFTSYEQYF. CDR3 DNA sequence: TGTGCCAGCAGCTTAGCTTTCACCTCCTACGAGCAGTACTTC. Using reference TRBV7-2 and TRBJ2-7 for the parts outside the CDR3, the full variable domain is GAGVSQSPSNKVTEKGKDVELRCDPISGHTALYWYRQSLGQGLEFLIYFQGNSAPDKSGLPSDRFSAERTGGSVSTLTIQRTQQEDSAVYLCASSLAFTSYEQYFGPGTRLTVT.

This chain links TRBV30 with TRBJ1-5; no clear D. Trimming cost V 1 base and J 2 bases, with 12 bases left between them. CDR1 and CDR2 from the germline V gene are GTSNPN and SVGIG (reference sequence). This CDR3 is 15 amino acids long. The CDR3 DNA follows: TGTGCCTGGAGTGACTACCCTCACGGCAATCAGCCCCAGCATTTT. Protein: CAWSDYPHGNQPQHF.

This clonotype was detected many times. Here the CDR3 reads CASSFGLGTNEQFF. The CDR3 nucleotides read TGTGCCAGCAGCTTCGGACTAGGTACCAATGAGCAGTTCTTC. The chain couples TRBV7-2 to TRBJ2-1, with 7 bases that match TRBD2. Germline assignment: CDR1 SGHTA and CDR2 FQGNSA. The CDR3 has 14 amino acids. With 3 bases clipped from V and 6 bases from J, the junction kept 5 bases outside the gene matches.

This clonotype was seen a handful of times. The chain joins TRBV5-1 to TRBJ2-2; D call uncertain. V was trimmed by 0 bases and J by 2 bases, leaving 11 bases between them. CDR1 and CDR2 (germline): SGHRS, YFSETQ. The CDR3 has 16 amino acids. CDR3 loop: CASSLAVAANTGELFF. The CDR3 DNA follows: TGCGCCAGCAGCTTGGCGGTAGCAGCAAACACCGGGGAGCTGTTTTTT.

The chain combines TRBV11-2 with TRBJ2-1; 12 bases fit TRBD2. J was trimmed by 1 base and V by 6 bases; bases with no gene match: 13. Germline CDR1 reads SGHAT; CDR2 reads FQNNGV. The CDR3 extends over 19 amino acids. The CDR3 DNA sequence: TGTGCCAGCAGTCCTATCTTTCGGACTAGCGGGGTGTCCTACAATGAGCAGTTCTTC. This codes for CASSPIFRTSGVSYNEQFF.

The table lists this clonotype with a count of one. V usage is TRBV20-1 and J usage is TRBJ2-1; 9 bases map to TRBD2. J lost 9 bases, V lost 6 bases, and 15 bases had no gene match. Per the germline V gene, CDR1 is DFQATT and CDR2 is SNEGSKA (reference sequence). CDR3 length: 15 residues. This chain's CDR3 is CSAPPSGAPTGEQFF. The CDR3 DNA is TGCAGTGCCCCCCCTAGCGGGGCCCCCACGGGTGAGCAGTTCTTC.

This clonotype was seen only a few times. A single base separates this from a much larger clone, so it may be a read error. This chain connects TRBV27 to TRBJ2-1; D unclear. The CDR3 is 14 residues long. Germline CDR1 and CDR2: MNHEY and SMNVEV (reference sequence). Trimming shortened V by 2 bases and J by 8 bases, and 13 bases separated the two germline ends. The CDR3 reads CASSLVGVLHEQFF. CDR3 bases: TGTGCCAGCAGTTTAGTTGGGGTGTTACATGAGCAGTTCTTC.

The genes are TRBV6-1 and TRBJ2-3, with D perhaps TRBD2 (6 bases). Trimming removed 8 bases at V and 2 bases at J, with 14 bases between. The CDR3 has 14 amino acids. Looked up from germline, CDR1 is MNHNS and CDR2 is SASEGT. The CDR3 loop reads CASLSGLHTDTQYF. For the CDR3, the DNA is TGTGCCAGCTTATCGGGACTCCACACAGATACGCAGTATTTT.

This clonotype was picked up a small number of times. The chain has TRBV5-1 and TRBJ2-3, with 10 bases lining up with TRBD2. The germline CDR1 and CDR2 sequences are SGHRS and YFSETQ. V shed 0 bases, J shed 5 bases, and the junction held 3 bases outside the gene matches. This CDR3 comprises 15 residues. CDR3 sequence reads: CASSLGSGRIDTQYF. DNA for the CDR3: TGCGCCAGCAGCTTGGGTAGCGGGAGGATAGATACGCAGTATTTT.